The rows below give T cell receptor beta chains drawn from one sample of a study of human T cells and chemical hapten exposure. One entry per CDR3 protein results from TCRdb running MiXCR on the RACE reads. The top ten hold roughly 1.2% of the sample, which has about 270,000 distinct CDR3 sequences, approximately 8% seen once. The sample here was whole blood, taken in connection with sensitization to the hapten diphenylcyclopropenone (DPC). The receptors were gathered from a man younger than 35 with alopecia areata. Some clones in this sample may be carry-over from other donors' samples. Each CDR3 is given with its conserved first and last residue. Each record gives: D gene, V gene, J gene, clone size, CDR3 protein, CDR3 DNA. A D gene is named only where the DNA matches it firmly. Clone size is stated in some rows and not others, as once, few, many or a class when expanded.

TRBD1	TRBV25-1	TRBJ2-1	-	CASSEPGGVYNEQFF	TGTGCCAGCAGTGAACCAGGGGGTGTTTACAATGAGCAGTTCTTC
-	TRBV20-1	TRBJ1-1	-	CTLRRGNLMNTEAFF	TGCACCCTGCGGAGGGGCAACCTAATGAACACTGAAGCTTTCTTT
-	TRBV7-9	TRBJ2-3	many	CASSPPGASTDTQYF	TGTGCCAGCAGCCCCCCGGGGGCTTCCACAGATACGCAGTATTTT
-	TRBV11-2	TRBJ1-4	-	CASSRTRGTNEKLFF	TGTGCCAGCAGTCGGACACGGGGCACTAATGAAAAACTGTTTTTT
-	TRBV4-3	TRBJ2-3	-	CASSQDSVADTQYF	TGCGCCAGCAGCCAAGATTCGGTGGCAGATACGCAGTATTTT
-	TRBV6-6	TRBJ1-1	-	CASSPPENTEAFF	TGTGCCAGCAGTCCCCCAGAGAACACTGAAGCTTTCTTT
TRBD1	TRBV6-5	TRBJ2-1	few	CASSYGAGGDNEQFF	TGTGCCAGCAGTTACGGGGCAGGGGGTGACAATGAGCAGTTCTTC
-	TRBV11-3	TRBJ2-5	-	CASSADGEETQYF	TGTGCCAGCAGCGCGGACGGAGAAGAGACCCAGTACTTC
TRBD1	TRBV6-2/TRBV6-3	TRBJ1-1	many	CASNRGLFNTEAFF	TGTGCCAGCAACAGGGGGCTTTTCAACACTGAAGCTTTCTTT
-	TRBV24-1	TRBJ2-6	-	CATSESYVSSGANVLTF	TGTGCCACCAGTGAGTCTTATGTTTCCTCTGGGGCCAACGTCCTGACTTTC
TRBD2	TRBV7-2	TRBJ2-5	few	CASSLAPTSGYQETQYF	TGTGCCAGCAGCTTAGCGCCGACTAGCGGGTACCAAGAGACCCAGTACTTC
-	TRBV29-1	TRBJ1-1	few	CSVKPAHTGSTEAFF	TGCAGCGTCAAACCCGCTCATACAGGGAGCACTGAAGCTTTCTTT
TRBD1	TRBV27	TRBJ1-4	few	CASRGSGQGAKLFF	TGTGCCAGCAGAGGGTCCGGACAGGGTGCAAAACTGTTTTTT
-	TRBV20-1	TRBJ2-2	few	CSARGTRNTGELFF	TGCAGTGCTAGAGGGACACGGAACACCGGGGAGCTGTTTTTT
-	TRBV11-2	TRBJ2-3	many	CASSLDADTQYF	TGTGCCAGCAGCTTAGATGCGGATACGCAGTATTTT
-	TRBV6-5	TRBJ1-3	many	CASSRDSGNTIYF	TGTGCCAGCAGCAGGGACTCTGGAAACACCATATATTTT
-	TRBV10-3	TRBJ1-5	-	CAISESTLQVGQPQHF	TGTGCCATCAGTGAGTCCACGTTACAGGTTGGTCAGCCCCAGCATTTT
-	TRBV6-2/TRBV6-3	TRBJ1-5	-	CASSPGRESSNQPQHF	TGTGCCAGCAGCCCCGGACGGGAAAGCTCTAATCAGCCCCAGCATTTT
-	TRBV9	TRBJ1-5	-	CASSVAPDQPQHF	TGTGCCAGCAGCGTAGCCCCCGATCAGCCCCAGCATTTT
-	TRBV6-5	TRBJ1-6	many	CASSRYANSPLHF	TGTGCCAGCAGTCGCTACGCCAATTCACCCCTCCACTTT
-	TRBV6-2/TRBV6-3	TRBJ1-1	few	CASRLPPGPEAFF	TGTGCCAGCAGACTACCCCCGGGACCTGAAGCTTTCTTT
-	TRBV9	TRBJ1-4	-	CASSVGTGHANEKLFF	TGTGCCAGCAGCGTAGGCACCGGACACGCTAATGAAAAACTGTTTTTT
TRBD2	TRBV5-1	TRBJ2-1	many	CASSPLKISGGPYNEQFF	TGCGCCAGCAGTCCACTTAAAATTAGCGGGGGGCCCTACAATGAGCAGTTCTTC
-	TRBV20-1	TRBJ2-4	-	CSARQGHKNIQYF	TGCAGTGCTAGACAGGGCCACAAAAACATTCAGTACTTC
-	TRBV7-3	TRBJ2-3	once	CASSVTPSSSDTQYF	TGTGCCAGCAGCGTCACGCCCTCTAGCTCAGATACGCAGTATTTT
-	TRBV4-2	TRBJ1-1	-	CASSQVAGVDLSTEAFF	TGTGCCAGCAGCCAAGTAGCAGGGGTCGACTTGAGCACTGAAGCTTTCTTT
-	TRBV7-2	TRBJ1-5	-	CASSLAQGHGQPQHF	TGTGCCAGCAGCTTGGCACAGGGTCACGGTCAGCCCCAGCATTTT
TRBD2	TRBV7-3	TRBJ2-5	-	CAGSLTSERETQYF	TGTGCCGGCAGCTTGACTAGCGAAAGGGAGACCCAGTACTTC
-	TRBV18	TRBJ2-7	few	CASSPLAETPYEQYF	TGTGCCAGCTCACCACTCGCGGAAACGCCCTACGAGCAGTACTTC
-	TRBV9	TRBJ1-4	-	CASSARSPNEKLFF	TGTGCCAGCAGCGCCAGGAGCCCTAATGAAAAACTGTTTTTT
-	TRBV2	TRBJ1-2	-	CASCVDSWGYTF	TGTGCCAGCTGCGTGGACAGCTGGGGCTACACCTTC
TRBD1	TRBV28	TRBJ2-7	-	CASSARRDRVYEQYF	TGTGCCAGCAGTGCCCGACGGGACAGGGTGTACGAGCAGTACTTC
-	TRBV28	TRBJ2-4	-	CATSGTFPARAKNIQYF	TGTGCCACCTCCGGGACCTTTCCCGCTCGGGCCAAAAACATTCAGTACTTC
-	TRBV12-3/TRBV12-4	TRBJ1-6	many	CASRGRFGAWAPLHF	TGTGCCAGCAGGGGTCGATTTGGGGCCTGGGCACCCCTCCACTTT
-	TRBV7-9	TRBJ1-4	-	CASSPRIRANEKLFF	TGTGCCAGCAGCCCCCGGATCCGGGCCAATGAAAAACTGTTTTTT
-	TRBV18	TRBJ2-1	-	CASSPDGYNEQFF	TGTGCCAGCTCACCAGATGGGTACAATGAGCAGTTCTTC
-	TRBV2	TRBJ1-1	many	CASSEMQGYAEAFF	TGTGCCAGCAGTGAAATGCAGGGATATGCTGAAGCTTTCTTT
-	TRBV11-3	TRBJ2-2	-	CTSSLESTGELFF	TGTACCAGCAGCTTAGAGTCCACCGGGGAGCTGTTTTTT
-	TRBV29-1	TRBJ1-1	few	CSVRRVVGAEAFF	TGCAGCGTTCGCAGGGTGGTTGGGGCTGAAGCTTTCTTT
-	TRBV28	TRBJ1-3	many	CASSYRAKSGNTIYF	TGTGCCAGCAGTTACCGGGCCAAATCTGGAAACACCATATATTTT
-	TRBV2	TRBJ2-2	-	CASSERGPNPNTGELFF	TGTGCCAGCAGTGAAAGGGGCCCTAACCCGAACACCGGGGAGCTGTTTTTT
-	TRBV2	TRBJ1-2	-	CATEKIYRVQRGYTF	TGTGCCACCGAAAAGATTTACAGGGTCCAGCGTGGCTACACCTTC
-	TRBV7-3	TRBJ2-7	-	CASSLIPGGFYEQYF	TGTGCCAGCAGCTTAATCCCAGGGGGGTTTTACGAGCAGTACTTC
-	TRBV5-5	TRBJ1-6	few	CASSFRVLNSPLHF	TGTGCCAGCAGCTTCCGGGTCCTAAATTCACCCCTCCACTTT
-	TRBV9	TRBJ2-2	-	CASNRNLRGELFF	TGTGCCAGCAACCGAAATCTCCGCGGGGAGCTGTTTTTT
-	TRBV11-2	TRBJ2-7	-	CASSWVYRRPYEQYF	TGTGCCAGCAGCTGGGTATACAGGAGGCCCTACGAGCAGTACTTC